The 31 T cell receptor beta chains listed next were all sequenced from one sample in a study of patients and donors after allogeneic stem cell transplantation. TCRdb analysed the RT-PCR reads with MiXCR anew, one entry per CDR3 protein. The sample consists of approximately 430,000 distinct CDR3 sequences, 16% of them appearing once. The sample comprised blood, either unsorted or a sorted T cell fraction (not recorded which). The receptors come from a human donor who was either an allogeneic HSCT recipient or a stem cell or donor lymphocyte infusion donor (not recorded which). It is not recorded whose cells these are; they may come from a transplant donor.

This clonotype appeared a few times. CDR3 coding DNA: TGTGCCAGCAAGCGGGAGGCCTCTTTCTTC. The encoded protein is CASKREASFF. The chain recombines TRBV2 with TRBJ2-1; 9 bases are shared with TRBD2. The CDR3 totals 10 residues. Germline assignment: CDR1 SNHLY and CDR2 FYNNEI. The junction had 5 bases not matched to a gene; V was cut back by 7 bases and J by 16 bases. The full variable domain, rest sourced from reference TRBV2 and TRBJ2-1, is EPEVTQTPSHQVTQMGQEVILRCVPISNHLYFYWYRQILGQKVEFLVSFYNNEISEKSEIFDDQFSVERPDGSNFTLKIRSTKLEDSAMYFCASKREASFFGPGTRLTVL.

This clonotype was seen a handful of times. The chain has TRBV27 and TRBJ2-2, with 8 bases identical to TRBD1. This CDR3 region has 17 residues. V lost 8 bases, J lost 6 bases, and 17 bases stayed unmatched. Looked up from germline, CDR1 is MNHEY and CDR2 is SMNVEV (reference sequence). CDR3 nucleotide sequence: TGTGCCAGCCGCCCAGACAGGGGTGGGTTTCGGGCCGGGGAGCTGTTTTTT. This encodes CASRPDRGGFRAGELFF.

This chain links TRBV5-4 with TRBJ2-3; no clear D gene. This CDR3 is 14 amino acids long. V was pared by 6 bases and J by 6 bases, with 17 bases between. Germline V gene sequence: CDR1 SGHNT, CDR2 YYREEE (reference sequence). CDR3 sequence: CASTLTPLWDTQYF. CDR3 DNA sequence: TGTGCCAGCACCTTAACGCCCCTCTGGGATACGCAGTATTTT.

The chain employs TRBV28 and TRBJ1-5; a possible D gene is TRBD1 (5 bases). This CDR3 comprises 13 residues. Trimming shortened V by 8 bases and J by 5 bases, and 13 bases separated the two germline ends. The V gene's germline CDR1 is MDHEN and CDR2 SYDVKM. Here the CDR3 DNA reads TGTGCCAGCTCCTGGGAGGGGTATCAGCCCCAGCATTTT. This sequence encodes CASSWEGYQPQHF. The complete variable domain, with remaining parts taken from reference TRBV28 and TRBJ1-5, reads DVKVTQSSRYLVKRTGEKVFLECVQDMDHENMFWYRQDPGLGLRLIYFSYDVKMKEKGDIPEGYSVSREKKERFSLILESASTNQTSMYLCASSWEGYQPQHFGDGTRLSIL.

The genes are TRBV20-1 and TRBJ2-7; D is perhaps TRBD1 (7 bases). Germline V gives CDR1 DFQATT, CDR2 SNEGSKA (reference sequence). Trimming took 3 bases from V and 4 from J, leaving 16 bases between them. The CDR3 is made up of 14 amino acids. Here the CDR3 DNA reads TGCAGTGCTAGTACAGGGGACTTTGGGTACGAGCAGTACTTC. Protein product: CSASTGDFGYEQYF.

This chain connects TRBV18 to TRBJ1-1, with D unresolved. This CDR3 comprises 15 residues. The germline gives CDR1 KGHSH, CDR2 LQKENI. Trimming pared 3 bases from V and 3 bases from J, leaving 14 bases between. The CDR3 DNA sequence: TGTGCCAGCTCACCTCTAGGACCGCTAGACACTGAAGCTTTCTTT. This gives the protein CASSPLGPLDTEAFF. The whole variable domain, filled in from reference TRBV18 and TRBJ1-1, reads NAGVMQNPRHLVRRRGQEARLRCSPMKGHSHVYWYRQLPEEGLKFMVYLQKENIIDESGMPKERFSAEFPKEGPSILRIQQVVRGDSAAYFCASSPLGPLDTEAFFGQGTRLTVV.

This clonotype turned up a few times. The chain joins TRBV7-3 to TRBJ1-5; D unresolved. V gave up 1 base and J gave up 2 bases, with 9 bases separating them. The CDR3 is made up of 15 amino acids. The germline V gene has CDR1 SGHTA and CDR2 FQGTGA. In DNA form, the CDR3 reads TGTGCCAGCAGCTTAAACAGCTTGGGCAATCAGCCCCAGCATTTT. This sequence encodes CASSLNSLGNQPQHF. The full variable domain, with the rest looked up from reference TRBV7-3 and TRBJ1-5, is GAGVSQTPSNKVTEKGKYVELRCDPISGHTALYWYRQSLGQGPEFLIYFQGTGAADDSGLPNDRFFAVRPEGSVSTLKIQRTERGDSAVYLCASSLNSLGNQPQHFGDGTRLSIL.

This rearrangement joins TRBV29-1 to TRBJ1-2; 11 bases map to TRBD1. The CDR3 is 15 amino acids. Germline assignment: CDR1 SQVTM and CDR2 ANQGSEA. V shed 4 bases, J shed 6 bases, and the junction held 10 bases outside the gene matches. CDR3 nucleotides: TGCAGCGTTGCTCGCCGGGACAGGGGGAAGGATGGCTACACCTTC. Residues: CSVARRDRGKDGYTF.

This sequence joins TRBV24-1 and TRBJ1-1; D not resolved. Germline values: CDR1 KGHDR, CDR2 SFDVKD. CDR3 size: 13 residues. V lost 7 bases to trimming and J lost 5 bases, with 13 bases between them. The CDR3 region is CATRSGRRTEAFF. The CDR3 DNA reads as TGTGCCACCAGGTCGGGGAGGAGAACTGAAGCTTTCTTT.

This clonotype was counted between two and nine times. V and J are TRBV9 and TRBJ1-1; tentative D call: TRBD1 (6 bases). The CDR3 consists of 16 residues. Trimming pared 2 bases from V and 1 base from J, leaving 15 bases between. Germline V CDR1 and CDR2: SGDLS, YYNGEE. CDR3 coding DNA: TGTGCCAGCAGCGTGGGGGGGCGGTTCCCGAACACTGAAGCTTTCTTT. Amino acid sequence: CASSVGGRFPNTEAFF.

V gene TRBV20-1 combines with J gene TRBJ1-6; D not resolved. Germline V gene sequence: CDR1 DFQATT, CDR2 SNEGSKA (reference sequence). This CDR3 has 15 residues. Trimming pared 3 bases from V and 8 bases from J, leaving 17 bases between. The DNA of the CDR3 is TGCAGTGCTAGGGTTGGCGGGGTAAAGGATTCACCCCTCCACTTT. It yields the protein CSARVGGVKDSPLHF.

This clonotype was recorded at least ten times. The V call is TRBV12-3 or TRBV12-4, the J call TRBJ2-5; perhaps TRBD2 as D (8 bases). The CDR3 is 13 residues long. V was trimmed by 8 bases and J by 4 bases, leaving 14 bases between them. CDR3 coding DNA: TGTGCCAGCGGGACTAGGGGGCGAGAGACCCAGTACTTC. Translation gives CASGTRGRETQYF.

The CDR3 region has the DNA TGCAGCGTACCCGGGACTAGCACGGCCAAAAACATTCAGTACTTC. Protein product: CSVPGTSTAKNIQYF. V is TRBV29-1 and J is TRBJ2-4, with 9 positions matching TRBD2. The length of the CDR3 is 15 residues. Germline assignment: CDR1 SQVTM and CDR2 ANQGSEA. V gave up 6 bases and J gave up 1 base; unmatched junction bases: 7.

This clonotype was seen many times. The V and J genes are TRBV10-3 and TRBJ2-2, with no clear D. V was cut by 0 bases and J by 6 bases, with 5 bases left in between. The CDR3 runs to 13 residues. The germline V gene has CDR1 ENHRY and CDR2 SYGVKD. CDR3 loop: CAISESGAGELFF. The CDR3 nucleotides read TGTGCCATCAGTGAGTCAGGCGCCGGGGAGCTGTTTTTT.

This clonotype appeared many times. J is TRBJ1-2 and V is TRBV7-9; no clear D. Germline-derived CDR1 and CDR2 are SEHNR and FQNEAQ (reference sequence). The CDR3 loop spans 13 amino acids. Between the trimmed V and J ends, which lost 0 bases and 6 bases, there was a span of 8 bases. The CDR3 protein is CASSLAPIDGYTF. DNA for the CDR3: TGTGCCAGCAGCTTAGCGCCTATTGATGGCTACACCTTC. Variable domain in full (rest from reference TRBV7-9 and TRBJ1-2): DTGVSQNPRHKITKRGQNVTFRCDPISEHNRLYWYRQTLGQGPEFLTYFQNEAQLEKSRLLSDRFSAERPKGSFSTLEIQRTEQGDSAMYLCASSLAPIDGYTFGSGTRLTVV.

This clonotype was seen more than once but under ten times. The chain couples TRBV29-1 to TRBJ2-7; D possibly matches TRBD1 or TRBD2 (6 bases each). V was clipped by 4 bases and J by 6 bases, with 13 bases between them. The CDR3 sequence is 12 residues long. Germline loops: CDR1 SQVTM, CDR2 ANQGSEA. This chain's CDR3 is CSVGVQGGEQYF. DNA for the CDR3: TGCAGCGTTGGGGTACAGGGAGGCGAGCAGTACTTC.

V and J are TRBV2 and TRBJ2-7; D is possibly TRBD1 (7 bases). CDR1 and CDR2 from the germline V gene are SNHLY and FYNNEI. V lost 6 bases and J lost 5, with 20 bases in between. The CDR3 is 15 residues long. The CDR3 is CASSKDRNGGDEQYF. The CDR3, as DNA: TGTGCCAGCAGCAAGGACAGGAACGGGGGCGACGAGCAGTACTTC.

The chain uses TRBV10-3 and TRBJ2-7; D may be TRBD1 (6 bases). Trimming pared 3 bases from V and 4 bases from J, leaving 19 bases between. The CDR3 has 16 amino acids. The germline gives CDR1 ENHRY, CDR2 SYGVKD. This chain's CDR3 is CAISEGSTQGSYEQYF. The CDR3 DNA is TGTGCCATCAGTGAAGGTTCTACCCAGGGGTCATACGAGCAGTACTTC.

This clonotype was seen ten or more times. The rearrangement joins TRBV4-1 to TRBJ1-1, with D maybe TRBD1 (5 bases). Looked up from germline, CDR1 is MGHRA and CDR2 is YSYEKL. CDR3 length: 17 amino acids. Trimming left V 1 base short and J 4 bases short, with 19 bases between. In DNA, the CDR3 is TGCGCCAGCAGCCAAGGCAGGGCAAGAGGTTGGGGCACTGAAGCTTTCTTT. This translates into CASSQGRARGWGTEAFF.

This chain connects TRBV11-1 to TRBJ2-5; either TRBD1 or TRBD2 may fit D (5 bases each). V lost 5 bases, J lost 0 bases, and 22 bases lay in between. The CDR3 has 18 residues. Germline V gives CDR1 SGHAT, CDR2 FQDESV (reference sequence). CDR3 sequence: CASSPRQRGGPNQETQYF. The CDR3 region has the DNA TGTGCCAGCAGCCCTAGACAGAGAGGAGGTCCCAACCAAGAGACCCAGTACTTC.

This clonotype was picked up a small number of times. The chain uses TRBV24-1 and TRBJ2-1; D not certain. Germline V CDR1 and CDR2: KGHDR, SFDVKD. V dropped 1 base and J dropped 7 bases, with 1 base sitting between them. CDR3 length: 11 amino acids. The CDR3 region has the DNA TGTGCCACCAGTGATTTAAATGAGCAGTTCTTC. As protein: CATSDLNEQFF.

This clonotype was found a few times. The gene calls are TRBV7-2 and TRBJ2-1; D may be TRBD1 (5 bases). The germline V gene has CDR1 SGHTA and CDR2 FQGNSA. The CDR3 contains 13 residues. V was trimmed by 5 bases and J by 9 bases, leaving 14 bases between them. CDR3 amino acids: CASSVRQFVEQFF. Written as DNA, the CDR3 is TGTGCCAGCAGCGTAAGACAGTTTGTTGAGCAGTTCTTC. The full variable domain, its missing parts supplied by reference TRBV7-2 and TRBJ2-1, is GAGVSQSPSNKVTEKGKDVELRCDPISGHTALYWYRQSLGQGLEFLIYFQGNSAPDKSGLPSDRFSAERTGGSVSTLTIQRTQQEDSAVYLCASSVRQFVEQFFGPGTRLTVL.

The chain combines TRBV29-1 with TRBJ1-2; D is unresolved. CDR3 length: 13 residues. Deletions cut 5 bases from V and 6 bases from J, with 16 bases between. CDR1 is SQVTM and CDR2 is ANQGSEA in the germline V gene. CDR3 sequence (DNA): TGCAGCGTTCCCGACCGGTCGCTGCATGGCTACACCTTC. Encoded protein: CSVPDRSLHGYTF. The full variable domain, its missing parts supplied by reference TRBV29-1 and TRBJ1-2, is SAVISQKPSRDICQRGTSLTIQCQVDSQVTMMFWYRQQPGQSLTLIATANQGSEATYESGFVIDKFPISRPNLTFSTLTVSNMSPEDSSIYLCSVPDRSLHGYTFGSGTRLTVV.

The chain carries TRBV6-6 and TRBJ1-2, with D tentatively TRBD1 (5 bases). This CDR3 is built from 12 residues. The germline V gene has CDR1 MNHNY and CDR2 SVGAGI (reference sequence). V was trimmed by 5 bases and J by 6 bases, leaving 10 bases between them. The CDR3 here is CASSPTAHGYTF. In DNA form, the CDR3 reads TGTGCCAGCAGTCCGACAGCGCATGGCTACACCTTC.

The chain joins TRBV7-8 to TRBJ2-2; D is perhaps TRBD1 or TRBD2 (7 bases each). Germline V CDR1 and CDR2: SGHVS, FQNEAQ. CDR3 size: 16 residues. The V and J ends lost 4 bases and 2 bases respectively, with 14 bases between them. CDR3 in DNA: TGTGCCAGCAGCTGGAGGGAGGGGGCCAACACCGGGGAGCTGTTTTTT. Protein product: CASSWREGANTGELFF.

This clonotype was seen a few times. This chain uses TRBV5-5 with TRBJ2-6, with TRBD1 matching over 7 bases. V lost 1 base to trimming and J lost 1 base; unmatched junction nucleotides: 5. CDR1 and CDR2 from the germline V gene are SGHKS and YYEKEE (reference sequence). CDR3 length equals 17 residues. The CDR3 DNA follows: TGTGCCAGCAGCTTGTTCAGGGGGAGTTCTGGGGCCAACGTCCTGACTTTC. Translated: CASSLFRGSSGANVLTF.

The chain is built from TRBV2 and TRBJ1-5; no clear D gene. V lost 2 bases and J lost 3, with 5 bases in between. From germline, CDR1 is SNHLY and CDR2 FYNNEI. This CDR3 spans 13 amino acids. The CDR3 DNA follows: TGTGCCAGCAGTGAACGGTTCAATCAGCCCCAGCATTTT. Protein product: CASSERFNQPQHF.

This clonotype has more than one count but fewer than ten. This sequence joins TRBV7-3 and TRBJ2-1, with 10 bases matching TRBD2. Trimming took 3 bases from V and 8 from J; bases not matched to a gene: 13. The CDR3 runs to 17 residues. Germline V gives CDR1 SGHTA, CDR2 FQGTGA. CDR3 loop: CASSFWTGGTSAYEQFF. The CDR3 region has the DNA TGTGCCAGCAGCTTCTGGACGGGGGGGACTAGCGCTTATGAGCAGTTCTTC.

This clonotype was found a few times. The chain links TRBV4-2 to TRBJ2-4, with D uncertain. V lost 5 bases and J 2 bases, leaving 13 bases between the germline ends. Germline V gives CDR1 LGHNA, CDR2 YNFKEQ. The CDR3 has 15 residues. The CDR3 here is CASSAFSSSKNIQYF. The CDR3, as DNA: TGTGCCAGCAGCGCCTTTTCTAGTTCCAAAAACATTCAGTACTTC.

As DNA, the CDR3 is TGTGCCAGCAGCCCGGGGCCCGCGACAGATACGCAGTATTTT. Its translation: CASSPGPATDTQYF. The chain recombines TRBV7-7 with TRBJ2-3; TRBD1 or TRBD2 may be the D gene (5 bases each). The CDR3 is made up of 14 amino acids. With 5 bases removed from V and 3 bases from J, the gap between germline ends came to 12 bases. Germline CDR1 SSHAT, CDR2 FNYEAQ (reference sequence).

This clonotype was observed many times. The chain couples TRBV12-3 or TRBV12-4 to TRBJ2-3; TRBD1 or TRBD2 may be the D gene (5 bases each). The V end was cut by 11 bases, the J end by 9 bases, with 27 bases between. The CDR3 contains 15 residues. CDR3 residues: CACQKGRREQKTQYF. The CDR3 DNA reads TGTGCCTGCCAAAAGGGACGGCGAGAACAGAAGACGCAGTATTTT.